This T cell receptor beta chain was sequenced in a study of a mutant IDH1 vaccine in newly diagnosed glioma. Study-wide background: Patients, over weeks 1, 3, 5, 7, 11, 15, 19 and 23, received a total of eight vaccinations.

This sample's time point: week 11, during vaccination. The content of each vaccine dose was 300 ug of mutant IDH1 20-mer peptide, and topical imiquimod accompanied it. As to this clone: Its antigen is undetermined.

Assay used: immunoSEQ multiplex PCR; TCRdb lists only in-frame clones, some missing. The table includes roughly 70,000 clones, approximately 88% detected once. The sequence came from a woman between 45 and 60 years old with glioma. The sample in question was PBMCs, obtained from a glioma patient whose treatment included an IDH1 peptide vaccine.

The DNA for the CDR3 is TGCGCCAGCAGCCGGGACAGAATTGAAAAACTGTTTTTT. This gives the protein CASSRDRIEKLFF. The rearrangement uses TRBV4-1 and TRBJ1-4; 7 bases map to TRBD1. V lost 4 bases to trimming and J lost 7 bases; unmatched junction nucleotides: 3. CDR1 and CDR2 from the germline V gene are MGHRA and YSYEKL. CDR3 length: 13 amino acids.